The rows below give T cell receptor beta chains drawn from one sample of a study of shared clonotypes between healthy human individuals. Using immunoSEQ multiplex PCR, the repertoire was profiled, and TCRdb retains in-frame clones only, with some absent. The sample carries 2 million to 2.5 million clones, approximately 96% recorded once. Sequencing was carried out using naive CD4+ T cells sorted from blood. Every receptor here comes from a man between 18 and 29 years old in good health. Each CDR3 is given with its conserved first and last residue. D genes are given only for firm matches. The size entry is marked missing in some rows and otherwise reads once, few, many or a size class.

CDR3 DNA: TGTGCCAGCAGTGAGAGGGCTAGCAGTTACGAGCAGTACTTC
CDR3 protein: CASSERASSYEQYF
J gene: TRBJ2-7
clone size: -
D gene: -
V gene: TRBV2

CDR3 DNA: TGTGCCAGCAGCTTAAGGACAGATCCTGGCTACACCTTC
CDR3 protein: CASSLRTDPGYTF
J gene: TRBJ1-2
clone size: -
D gene: -
V gene: TRBV7-2

CDR3 DNA: TGTGCCAGCAGTTACTCCCCCTCGCAGGCTGGAGATACGCAGTATTTT
CDR3 protein: CASSYSPSQAGDTQYF
J gene: TRBJ2-3
clone size: once
D gene: -
V gene: TRBV6-5

CDR3 DNA: TGTGCCAGCAGTGCCCCCGGGACATCCCTCCACTTT
CDR3 protein: CASSAPGTSLHF
J gene: TRBJ1-6
clone size: -
D gene: -
V gene: TRBV6-1

CDR3 DNA: TGTGCCAGCAGTCAGGGGTCCGGGGCCAACGTCCTGACTTTC
CDR3 protein: CASSQGSGANVLTF
J gene: TRBJ2-6
clone size: -
D gene: -
V gene: TRBV6-6

CDR3 DNA: TGTGCCAGCAGCTTGGAGTACCGGGACAGGGGAGCTGGCTACACCTTC
CDR3 protein: CASSLEYRDRGAGYTF
J gene: TRBJ1-2
clone size: -
D gene: TRBD1
V gene: TRBV5-4

CDR3 DNA: TGTGCCATCAGCCACCGGGACACATCATACGAGCAGTACTTC
CDR3 protein: CAISHRDTSYEQYF
J gene: TRBJ2-7
clone size: -
D gene: -
V gene: TRBV10-3

CDR3 DNA: TGTGCCTGGAGTATGGTAGCGGGAGAGACAGATACGCAGTATTTT
CDR3 protein: CAWSMVAGETDTQYF
J gene: TRBJ2-3
clone size: -
D gene: TRBD2
V gene: TRBV30

CDR3 DNA: TGCGCCAGCAGCTTAGCCACTTCAGGGGGCGCAGGCTACACCTTC
CDR3 protein: CASSLATSGGAGYTF
J gene: TRBJ1-2
clone size: -
D gene: TRBD1
V gene: TRBV5-1

CDR3 DNA: TGCGCCAGCAGCCAAGAAGGGACGGTCTATGGCTACACCTTC
CDR3 protein: CASSQEGTVYGYTF
J gene: TRBJ1-2
clone size: -
D gene: -
V gene: TRBV4-1

CDR3 DNA: TGTGCCATCCATGGGACAGGGAACACCGGGGAGCTGTTTTTT
CDR3 protein: CAIHGTGNTGELFF
J gene: TRBJ2-2
clone size: -
D gene: TRBD1
V gene: TRBV10-3

CDR3 DNA: TGTGCCAGTAGTATTAGGGTCGCCGGGGAGCAGTACTTC
CDR3 protein: CASSIRVAGEQYF
J gene: TRBJ2-7
clone size: -
D gene: -
V gene: TRBV19

CDR3 DNA: TGTGCCAGCAGCGTAACAGGGGTAACCGGGGAGCTGTTTTTT
CDR3 protein: CASSVTGVTGELFF
J gene: TRBJ2-2
clone size: -
D gene: TRBD1
V gene: TRBV7-3

CDR3 DNA: TGCGCCAGCAGCCCGGCTGACCGTAGGGACGAGCAGTACTTC
CDR3 protein: CASSPADRRDEQYF
J gene: TRBJ2-7
clone size: -
D gene: -
V gene: TRBV4-1

CDR3 DNA: TGCGCCAGCACGCTCCAAGGACAGGGGAGGGGAGAGACCCAGTACTTC
CDR3 protein: CASTLQGQGRGETQYF
J gene: TRBJ2-5
clone size: -
D gene: TRBD1
V gene: TRBV10-2

CDR3 DNA: TGCGCCAGCAGCTTGGTGCCAGCGGGGGGGAACACAGATACGCAGTATTTT
CDR3 protein: CASSLVPAGGNTDTQYF
J gene: TRBJ2-3
clone size: -
D gene: TRBD2
V gene: TRBV5-1

CDR3 DNA: TGTGCCAGCAGCCCGTTAGCGGGGCGGCCCTACGAGCAGTACTTC
CDR3 protein: CASSPLAGRPYEQYF
J gene: TRBJ2-7
clone size: -
D gene: TRBD2
V gene: TRBV7-3

CDR3 DNA: TGCGCCAGCAGCCAAGAAAACGGGTACGAGCAGTACTTC
CDR3 protein: CASSQENGYEQYF
J gene: TRBJ2-7
clone size: -
D gene: -
V gene: TRBV4-3

CDR3 DNA: TGTGCCAGCAGTGGGCAGGGGGCGCCCCTTAACAATCAGCCCCAGCATTTT
CDR3 protein: CASSGQGAPLNNQPQHF
J gene: TRBJ1-5
clone size: -
D gene: TRBD1
V gene: TRBV2

CDR3 DNA: TGTGCCAGCAGCTCCGCGGGGGGGCTCAGGAATGAGCAGTTCTTC
CDR3 protein: CASSSAGGLRNEQFF
J gene: TRBJ2-1
clone size: -
D gene: TRBD2
V gene: TRBV7-2

CDR3 DNA: TGTGCCATCAGAGCGCCCAATCAGCCCCAGCATTTT
CDR3 protein: CAIRAPNQPQHF
J gene: TRBJ1-5
clone size: -
D gene: -
V gene: TRBV10-3

CDR3 DNA: TGTGCCAGCACCCCCGAAGGGCTTCGCGGCTACACCTTC
CDR3 protein: CASTPEGLRGYTF
J gene: TRBJ1-2
clone size: once
D gene: -
V gene: TRBV2

CDR3 DNA: TGTGCCATCAGTGGCTGGGACAGAAGCACCGGGGAGCTGTTTTTT
CDR3 protein: CAISGWDRSTGELFF
J gene: TRBJ2-2
clone size: once
D gene: TRBD1
V gene: TRBV10-3

CDR3 DNA: TGTGCCAGCTCACCAGGGATCCCCGGACAAGCCACCGGGGAGCTGTTTTTT
CDR3 protein: CASSPGIPGQATGELFF
J gene: TRBJ2-2
clone size: -
D gene: -
V gene: TRBV18

CDR3 DNA: TGTGCCAGCAGCCGAGACGGATATAATGAAAAACTGTTTTTT
CDR3 protein: CASSRDGYNEKLFF
J gene: TRBJ1-4
clone size: -
D gene: -
V gene: TRBV6-6

CDR3 DNA: TGTGCCAGCAGCTTGGAAAAGGTATATGGCTACACCTTC
CDR3 protein: CASSLEKVYGYTF
J gene: TRBJ1-2
clone size: -
D gene: -
V gene: TRBV5-6

CDR3 DNA: TGTGCCAGCAGCTTGGCCAAAACCGAGAAAGAGGGCGGCTACACCTTC
CDR3 protein: CASSLAKTEKEGGYTF
J gene: TRBJ1-2
clone size: -
D gene: -
V gene: TRBV5-4

CDR3 DNA: TGTGCCAGCAGCTTAGGCCCCGGACAGCCAATTATTTACTTC
CDR3 protein: CASSLGPGQPIIYF
J gene: TRBJ2-5
clone size: -
D gene: -
V gene: TRBV13

CDR3 DNA: TGTGCCAGCAGCGCGGACAGGGGGATAGAGACCCAGTACTTC
CDR3 protein: CASSADRGIETQYF
J gene: TRBJ2-5
clone size: -
D gene: TRBD1
V gene: TRBV5-4